The source of this TCR beta chain is a study of cytomegalovirus exposure and HLA in healthy donors. Overall study results and limits: Most of the TCR beta V segments (in an earlier analysis) were productive either about 87% or about 30% of the time. There were fewer than 200 TCR beta chains listed as cytomegalovirus-associated.

Worth noting for this clone: Its cognate antigen is unknown.

Per the germline V gene, CDR1 is SGHTA and CDR2 is FQGNSA. Trimming removed 4 bases from V and 9 bases from J, with 13 bases in between. The CDR3 has 14 residues. PCR amplification relied on 60 Vbeta primers (plus 13 Jbeta primers). TCRdb's table, derived via immunoSEQ multiplex PCR, lists solely in-frame clones and lacks some. This table has under 100,000 clones, approximately 60% appearing once. Sequenced: PBMCs. The rearrangement uses TRBV7-2 and TRBJ1-6; weak D call: TRBD1 (6 bases). The TCR was taken from a woman between 25 and 40 years old in good health and CMV-seropositive. The DNA for the CDR3 is TGTGCCAGCAGCTCCCACAGGGATGGTTCACCCCTCCACTTT. It translates to CASSSHRDGSPLHF.